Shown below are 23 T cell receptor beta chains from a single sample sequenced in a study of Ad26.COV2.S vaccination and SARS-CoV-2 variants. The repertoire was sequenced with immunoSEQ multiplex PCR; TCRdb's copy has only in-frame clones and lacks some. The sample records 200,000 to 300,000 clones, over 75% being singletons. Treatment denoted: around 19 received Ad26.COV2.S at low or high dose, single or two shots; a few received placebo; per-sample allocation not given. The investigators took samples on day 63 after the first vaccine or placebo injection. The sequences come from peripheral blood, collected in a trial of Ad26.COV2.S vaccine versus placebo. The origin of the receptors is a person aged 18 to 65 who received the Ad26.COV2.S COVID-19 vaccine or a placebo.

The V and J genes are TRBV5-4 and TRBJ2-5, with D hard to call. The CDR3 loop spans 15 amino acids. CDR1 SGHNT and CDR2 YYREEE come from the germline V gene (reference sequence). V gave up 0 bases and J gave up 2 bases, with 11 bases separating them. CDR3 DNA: TGTGCCAGCAGCTTGGGACAAGGTTCTCAAGAGACCCAGTACTTC. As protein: CASSLGQGSQETQYF.

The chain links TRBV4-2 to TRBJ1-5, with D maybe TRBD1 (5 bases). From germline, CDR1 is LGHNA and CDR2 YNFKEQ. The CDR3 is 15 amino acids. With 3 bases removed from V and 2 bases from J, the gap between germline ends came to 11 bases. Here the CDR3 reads CASSHHRDGNQPQHF. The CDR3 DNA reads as TGTGCCAGCAGCCATCACCGGGACGGCAATCAGCCCCAGCATTTT.

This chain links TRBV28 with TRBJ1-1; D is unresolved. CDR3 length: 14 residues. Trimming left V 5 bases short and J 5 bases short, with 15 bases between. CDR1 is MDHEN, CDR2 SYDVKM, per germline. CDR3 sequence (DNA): TGTGCCAGCAGTCCCCCTTTTCTTAGGACTGAAGCTTTCTTT. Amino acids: CASSPPFLRTEAFF.

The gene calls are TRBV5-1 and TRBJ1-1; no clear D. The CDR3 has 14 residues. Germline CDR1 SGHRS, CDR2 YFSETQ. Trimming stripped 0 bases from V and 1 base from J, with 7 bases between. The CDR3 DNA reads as TGCGCCAGCAGCTTGGGGGCCCAGAACACTGAAGCTTTCTTT. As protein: CASSLGAQNTEAFF.

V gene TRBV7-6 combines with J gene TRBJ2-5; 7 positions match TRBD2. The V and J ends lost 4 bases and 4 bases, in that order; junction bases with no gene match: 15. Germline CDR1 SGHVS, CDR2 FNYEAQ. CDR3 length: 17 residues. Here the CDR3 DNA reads TGTGCCAGCAGCTCCCCCTCGGGAGGTACCCAGATAGAGACCCAGTACTTC. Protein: CASSSPSGGTQIETQYF. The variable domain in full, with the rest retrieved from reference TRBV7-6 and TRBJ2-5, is GAGVSQSPRYKVTKRGQDVALRCDPISGHVSLYWYRQALGQGPEFLTYFNYEAQQDKSGLPNDRFSAERPEGSISTLTIQRTEQRDSAMYRCASSSPSGGTQIETQYFGPGTRLLVL.

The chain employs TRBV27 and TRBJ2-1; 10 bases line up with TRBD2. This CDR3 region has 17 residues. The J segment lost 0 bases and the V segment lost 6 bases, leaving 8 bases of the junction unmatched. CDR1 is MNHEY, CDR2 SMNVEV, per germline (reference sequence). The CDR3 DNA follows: TGTGCCAGCAGCCTTTCGGGACTAGCGCTCTCCTACAATGAGCAGTTCTTC. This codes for CASSLSGLALSYNEQFF.

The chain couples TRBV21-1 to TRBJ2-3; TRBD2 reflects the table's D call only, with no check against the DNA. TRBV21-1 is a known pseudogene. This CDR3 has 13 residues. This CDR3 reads CASSKSFTDTQYF. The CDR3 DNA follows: TGTGCCAGCAGCAAATCGTTTACAGATACGCAGTATTTT.

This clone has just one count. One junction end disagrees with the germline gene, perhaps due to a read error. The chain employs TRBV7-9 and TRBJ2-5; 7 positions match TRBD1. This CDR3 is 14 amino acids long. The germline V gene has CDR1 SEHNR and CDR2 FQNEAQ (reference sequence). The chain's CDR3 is CASSHRDRQGTQYF. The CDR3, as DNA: TGTGCCAGCAGCCATAGGGACAGACAAGGGACCCAGTACTTC.

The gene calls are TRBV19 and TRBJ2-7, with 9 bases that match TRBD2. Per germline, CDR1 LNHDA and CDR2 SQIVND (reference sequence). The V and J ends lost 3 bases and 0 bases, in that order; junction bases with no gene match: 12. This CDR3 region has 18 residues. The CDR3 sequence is CASSIRDLAGSPSYEQYF. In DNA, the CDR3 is TGTGCCAGTAGTATTAGGGATCTAGCGGGGAGCCCCTCCTACGAGCAGTACTTC.

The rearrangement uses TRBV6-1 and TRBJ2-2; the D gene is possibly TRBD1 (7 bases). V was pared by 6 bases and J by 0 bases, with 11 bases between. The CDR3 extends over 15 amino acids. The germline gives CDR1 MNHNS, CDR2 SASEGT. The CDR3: CASREGAPNTGELFF. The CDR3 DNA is TGTGCCAGCAGGGAGGGGGCCCCGAACACCGGGGAGCTGTTTTTT.

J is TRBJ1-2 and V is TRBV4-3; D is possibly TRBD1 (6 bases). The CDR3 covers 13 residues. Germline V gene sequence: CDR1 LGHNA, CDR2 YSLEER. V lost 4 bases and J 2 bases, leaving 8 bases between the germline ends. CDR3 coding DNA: TGCGCCAGCAGCCCGGACAGAAACTATGGCTACACCTTC. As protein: CASSPDRNYGYTF.

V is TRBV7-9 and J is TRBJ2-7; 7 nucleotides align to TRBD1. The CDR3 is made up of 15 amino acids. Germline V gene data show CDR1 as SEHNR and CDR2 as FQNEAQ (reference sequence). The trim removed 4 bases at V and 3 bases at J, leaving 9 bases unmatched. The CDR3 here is CASSSGTVVFYEQYF. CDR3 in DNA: TGTGCCAGCAGCTCGGGGACAGTGGTATTCTACGAGCAGTACTTC.

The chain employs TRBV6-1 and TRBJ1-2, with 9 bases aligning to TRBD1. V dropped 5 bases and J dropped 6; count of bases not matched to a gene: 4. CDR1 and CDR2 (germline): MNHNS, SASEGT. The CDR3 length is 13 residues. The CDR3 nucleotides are TGTGCCAGCAGTTTTGACAGGGGGAATGGCTACACCTTC. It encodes CASSFDRGNGYTF.

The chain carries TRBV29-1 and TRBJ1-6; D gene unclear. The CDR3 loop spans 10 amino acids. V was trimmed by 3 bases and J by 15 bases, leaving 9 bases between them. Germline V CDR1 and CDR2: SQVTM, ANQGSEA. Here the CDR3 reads CSVEDAGLHF. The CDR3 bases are TGCAGCGTTGAGGATGCTGGCCTCCACTTT.

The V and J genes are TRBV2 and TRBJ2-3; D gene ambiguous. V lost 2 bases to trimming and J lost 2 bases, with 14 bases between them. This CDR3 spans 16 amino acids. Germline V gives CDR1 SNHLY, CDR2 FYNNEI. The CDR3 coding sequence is TGTGCCAGCAGTGAAATTTCACTGGAAATCACAGATACGCAGTATTTT. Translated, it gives CASSEISLEITDTQYF.

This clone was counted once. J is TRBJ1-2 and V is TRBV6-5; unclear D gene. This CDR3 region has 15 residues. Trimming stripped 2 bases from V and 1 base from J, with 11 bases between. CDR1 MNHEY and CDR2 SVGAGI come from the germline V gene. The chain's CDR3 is CASSYLGNGNYGYTF. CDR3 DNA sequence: TGTGCCAGCAGTTACCTCGGCAATGGTAACTATGGCTACACCTTC.

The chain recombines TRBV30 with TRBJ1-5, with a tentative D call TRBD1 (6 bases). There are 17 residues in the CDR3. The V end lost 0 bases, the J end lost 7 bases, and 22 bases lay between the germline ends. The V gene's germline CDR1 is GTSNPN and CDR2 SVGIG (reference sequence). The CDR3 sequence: CAWSVVTGPTGGQPQHF. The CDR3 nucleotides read TGTGCCTGGAGTGTTGTCACAGGACCGACAGGCGGGCAGCCCCAGCATTTT.

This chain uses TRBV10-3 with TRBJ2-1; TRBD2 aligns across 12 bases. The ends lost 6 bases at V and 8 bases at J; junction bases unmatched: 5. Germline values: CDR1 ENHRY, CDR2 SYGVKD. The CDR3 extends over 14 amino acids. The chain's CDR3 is CAISLTSGSYEQFF. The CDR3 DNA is TGTGCCATCAGCCTGACTAGCGGGAGCTATGAGCAGTTCTTC.

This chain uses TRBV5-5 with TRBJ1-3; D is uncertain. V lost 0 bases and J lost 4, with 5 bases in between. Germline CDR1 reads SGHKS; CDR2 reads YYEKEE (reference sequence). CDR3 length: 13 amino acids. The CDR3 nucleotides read TGTGCCAGCAGCTTGGTACTAGGAAACACCATATATTTT. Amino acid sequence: CASSLVLGNTIYF.

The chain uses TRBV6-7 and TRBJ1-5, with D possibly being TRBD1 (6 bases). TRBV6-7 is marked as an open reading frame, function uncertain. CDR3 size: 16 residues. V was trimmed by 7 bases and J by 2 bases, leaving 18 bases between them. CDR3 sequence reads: CASKVTGGGGNQPQHF. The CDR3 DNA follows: TGTGCCAGCAAAGTTACGGGAGGGGGTGGCAATCAGCCCCAGCATTTT.

Written as DNA, the CDR3 is TGTGCCAGCAGCAGCCCCGGCTTTGTTCAGTTCTTC. It specifies CASSSPGFVQFF. The chain combines TRBV28 with TRBJ2-1; D gene unclear. Trimming left V 6 bases short and J 13 bases short, with 16 bases between. This CDR3 has 12 residues. CDR1 MDHEN and CDR2 SYDVKM come from the germline V gene. The whole variable domain, remainder taken from reference TRBV28 and TRBJ2-1, is DVKVTQSSRYLVKRTGEKVFLECVQDMDHENMFWYRQDPGLGLRLIYFSYDVKMKEKGDIPEGYSVSREKKERFSLILESASTNQTSMYLCASSSPGFVQFFGPGTRLTVL.

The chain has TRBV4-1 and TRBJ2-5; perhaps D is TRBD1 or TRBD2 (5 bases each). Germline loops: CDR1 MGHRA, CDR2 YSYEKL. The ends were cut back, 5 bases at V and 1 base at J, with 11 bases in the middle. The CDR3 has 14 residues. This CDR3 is CASSSRDGQETQYF. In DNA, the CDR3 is TGCGCCAGCAGCAGCAGGGACGGCCAAGAGACCCAGTACTTC.

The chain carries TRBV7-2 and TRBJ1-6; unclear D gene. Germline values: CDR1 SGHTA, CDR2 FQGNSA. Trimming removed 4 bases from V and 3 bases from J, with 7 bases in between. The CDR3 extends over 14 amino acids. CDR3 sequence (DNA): TGTGCCAGCAGCTCACAAAGCTATAATTCACCCCTCCACTTT. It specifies CASSSQSYNSPLHF.